This TCR beta chain was retrieved from a study of identical twins (dated by TCRdb to the mid-2010s). General notes on the study: To test whether fetal clonotypes persist, the study used deep sequencing on TCR alpha and beta repertoires from monozygotic twins, unrelated adults of various ages, and cord blood. To rule out contamination, the twin experiments were replicated at different times with different library preparation protocols.

From cysteine to phenylalanine, the CDR3 is 15 amino acids long. Of the read, only the CDR3 DNA is kept; its 45 bases are in frame from base 1. Unmatched junction bases come to 11, with V trimmed by 9 bases and J by 3 bases. CDR1 and CDR2 were assigned from the germline V gene (reference sequence) as LNHDA and SQIVND. What the study reported, not specific to this receptor: Recombination models systematically underestimated out-of-frame TCR alpha sharing in monozygotic twins but agreed with sharing between unrelated individuals. Invariant T cells such as MAIT and iNKT could partly confound zero-insertion analyses, though diverse VJ usage argued against this for most clonotypes. Out-of-frame TCR alpha sequences shared between twins showed an excess of low generation-probability sequences compared with coincidental sharing between unrelated individuals. The excess sharing between twins in beta out-of-frame sequences was weaker because fewer shared sequences reduced the signal-to-noise ratio. Because the same donors could not be followed over many years, the conclusions relied on cross-sectional statistical analysis. Abundant cord blood beta clonotypes carried fewer insertions; young adult naive repertoires showed a weaker similar trend, while memory repertoires showed none.

The library was produced with 5' RACE. Sequencing relied on an Illumina HiSeq 2000. A universal primer binding site was added through template switching, and the final cDNA carried a unique molecular identifier so that TCR cDNA molecules could be counted accurately. Specific primers in the conserved constant-segment region were used to synthesize first-strand cDNA for the TCR alpha and beta chains. To control for contamination, every cDNA library was double barcoded, receiving both a SMART-Mk sample barcode and Illumina barcodes. TruSeq adapter sequences along with Illumina sample barcodes were introduced in two successive PCR steps. TCR alpha and beta cDNA libraries were sequenced on the Illumina HiSeq platform with custom primers. On the authors' methods: Raw reads were processed with MiGEC to extract unique molecular identifiers, and MiXCR was used to determine CDR3 positions. Recombination models were inferred per individual with the repgenHMM and IGoR tools using an EM algorithm. The tcR package in R was used for shared clonotype analysis, with sharing normalized by the product of cloneset sizes. To study raw recombination without the effects of thymic and clonal selection, out-of-frame nonproductive sequences were analyzed. Using fastp at Q25 and MiXCR, TCRdb reprocessed the public reads and kept productive beta chains. Each CDR3 protein gets just one entry, which takes the most common genes and DNA from the rows behind it. Here the V and J calls rest on TCRdb's processing, not on the authors' analysis. In this sample the table shows some 500,000 distinct CDR3 sequences, over 8.5% of which occur a single time. Together, the top ten hold under 3% of the sample.

Turning to this clonotype: This receptor's antigen is unknown. The record has no base qualities; no much larger clone is one base away.

Every donor was a healthy Caucasian. The twin cohort comprised three pairs of female monozygotic twins, all aged roughly 18 to 30 years. The RNA used for TCR libraries was isolated from peripheral blood mononuclear cells. The sample was also reused in another study, on yellow fever vaccine responses in identical twins. As that second paper reports: According to the authors, in identical twins the way T cells responded to vaccination appeared partly convergent and partly personalized. Focusing on identical twins, the study followed the T cell clones that responded to the vaccine, and did so with precision.

The V and J segments used are TRBV19 and TRBJ2-1, and 7 junctional nucleotides match TRBD2. The sequenced material came from PBMCs. The clonotype originates from a woman between 18 and 29 years old in good health. The nucleotides read TGTGCCAGCAACCTACCAGGGACTAACTACAATGAGCAGTTCTTC. Its product reads: CASNLPGTNYNEQFF.